The entry below gives a single T cell receptor (beta chain) sequence along with its context. Its matching antigen is unknown. This specimen belongs to a study of T-cell memory formation after mild COVID-19. This CDR3 is built from 13 residues. Germline V gene data show CDR1 as LNHDA and CDR2 as SQIVND (reference sequence). Trimming removed 9 bases from V and 2 bases from J; junction bases left unmatched: 3. A single record per CDR3 protein comes from TCRdb applying MiXCR to the 5' RACE reads. Of 530,000 or so distinct CDR3 sequences in the sample, around 15% are singletons; the top ten hold just over 8%. Notes on the study in general: CD4+ contracting clones lay mainly in CM and EM, CD8+ ones in EMRA.

The source of this sequence is an adult woman who had mild COVID-19 (a few samples of this study predate the infection). Cell type and time point are not known. The rearrangement joins TRBV19 to TRBJ1-1; TRBD1 matches 10 bases. Sequencing was done on a sample of PBMCs or a T cell subset sorted from them (not recorded which). CDR3 nucleotides: TGTGCCAGCTGGACAGGGGGAAACACTGAAGCTTTCTTT. It is translated as CASWTGGNTEAFF. Variable domain in full (rest from reference TRBV19 and TRBJ1-1): DGGITQSPKYLFRKEGQNVTLSCEQNLNHDAMYWYRQDPGQGLRLIYYSQIVNDFQKGDIAEGYSVSREKKESFPLTVTSAQKNPTAFYLCASWTGGNTEAFFGQGTRLTVV.